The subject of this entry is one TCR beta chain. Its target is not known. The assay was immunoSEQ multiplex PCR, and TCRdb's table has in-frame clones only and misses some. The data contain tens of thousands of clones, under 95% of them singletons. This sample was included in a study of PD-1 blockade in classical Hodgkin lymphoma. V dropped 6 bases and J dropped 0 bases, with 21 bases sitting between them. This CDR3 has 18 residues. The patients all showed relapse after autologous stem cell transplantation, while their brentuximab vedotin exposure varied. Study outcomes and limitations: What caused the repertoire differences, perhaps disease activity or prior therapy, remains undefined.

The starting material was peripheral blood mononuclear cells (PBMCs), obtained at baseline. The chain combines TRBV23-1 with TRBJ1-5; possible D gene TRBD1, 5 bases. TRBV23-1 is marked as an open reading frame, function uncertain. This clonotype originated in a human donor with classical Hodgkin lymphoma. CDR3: CASSPDSPAAYSNQPQHF. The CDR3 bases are TGCGCCAGCAGCCCTGACAGCCCAGCCGCTTATAGCAATCAGCCCCAGCATTTT.